This T cell receptor beta chain was captured by sequencing in a study of CD4 T cells in relation to SARS-CoV-2 and coronaviruses. TCRdb keeps only in-frame clones here, not all; method: immunoSEQ multiplex PCR. The data contain 24,000 or so clones, over 60% of them singletons. Regarding the study as a whole: This crossreactivity analysis covered spike protein alone, no other viral proteins.

Unexposed donor CD4+ T cells date from about 2011-2018, before the COVID-19 pandemic. After nine to ten days of culture, CD4+ T cells were isolated. Cells permitting, SARS-CoV-2 S/N and four cold-coronavirus spikes were tested on unexposed-donor CD4+ T cells. The CDR3 contains 12 residues. The germline CDR1 and CDR2 sequences are SGHRS and YFSETQ. Between the trimmed V and J ends, which lost 1 base and 1 base, there was a span of 2 bases. About this clone itself: Its antigen is unknown.

The chain couples TRBV5-1 to TRBJ2-5; unclear D gene. The TCR originated in a human donor in good health. What was sequenced was CD4+ T cells from PBMCs, cultured in vitro. The CDR3 loop is CASSLTQETQYF. In nucleotides, the CDR3 is TGCGCCAGCAGCTTGACCCAAGAGACCCAGTACTTC.